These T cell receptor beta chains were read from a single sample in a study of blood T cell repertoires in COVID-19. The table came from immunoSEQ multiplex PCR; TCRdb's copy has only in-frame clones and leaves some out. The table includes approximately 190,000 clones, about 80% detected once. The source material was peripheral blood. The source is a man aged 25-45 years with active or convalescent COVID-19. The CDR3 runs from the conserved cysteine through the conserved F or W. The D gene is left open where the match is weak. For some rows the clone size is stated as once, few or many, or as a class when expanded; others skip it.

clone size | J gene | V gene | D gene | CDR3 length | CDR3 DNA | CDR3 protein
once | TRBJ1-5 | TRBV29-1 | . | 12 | TGCAGCGTTCGGCAGGAGGATCAGCCCCAGCATTTT | CSVRQEDQPQHF
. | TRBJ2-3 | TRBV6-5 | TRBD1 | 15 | TGTGCCAGTTCCCAGATTGGACAGGCAACAGATACGCAGTATTTT | CASSQIGQATDTQYF
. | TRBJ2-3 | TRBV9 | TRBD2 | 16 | TGTGCCAGCAGCTTCGGGACTACCAGAAACACAGATACGCAGTATTTT | CASSFGTTRNTDTQYF
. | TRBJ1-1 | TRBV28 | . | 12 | TGTGCCAGCAGTTTACGTAACACTGAAGCTTTCTTT | CASSLRNTEAFF
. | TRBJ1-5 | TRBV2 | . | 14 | TGTGCCAGCAGTGAAGCGCTCAGGGCCCAGCCCCAGCATTTT | CASSEALRAQPQHF
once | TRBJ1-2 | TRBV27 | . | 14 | TGTGCCACGCAACGGGCGGGGAACGGCTATGGCTACACCTTC | CATQRAGNGYGYTF
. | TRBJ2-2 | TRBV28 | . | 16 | TGTGCCAGCTCATCCCGCGCGCGGACGAACACCGGGGAGCTGTTTTTT | CASSSRARTNTGELFF
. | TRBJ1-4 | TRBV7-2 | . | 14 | TGTGCCAGCAGCTTAGCCGGGCGGGCAGAAAAACTGTTTTTT | CASSLAGRAEKLFF
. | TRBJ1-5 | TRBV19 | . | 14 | TGTGCCAGTAGTATTGGGGGGGGCCTACAGCCCCAGCATTTT | CASSIGGGLQPQHF
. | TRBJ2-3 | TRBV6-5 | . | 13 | TGTGCCAGCAGCCGTCCCGTCACAGATACGCAGTATTTT | CASSRPVTDTQYF
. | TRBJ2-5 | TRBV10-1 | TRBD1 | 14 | TGCGCCAGCAGTGAGTCGACAGGGCAAGAGACCCAGTACTTC | CASSESTGQETQYF
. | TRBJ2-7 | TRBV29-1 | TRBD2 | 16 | TGCAGCGTTGTGGGCGACGGGAGCGGGAGGTTCTACGAGCAGTACTTC | CSVVGDGSGRFYEQYF
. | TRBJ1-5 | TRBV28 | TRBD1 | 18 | TGTGCCAGCAACCCCGCGGGACAGGGGCGGGGGGGCAATCAGCCCCAGCATTTT | CASNPAGQGRGGNQPQHF
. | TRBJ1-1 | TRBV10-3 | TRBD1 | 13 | TGTGCCATCAGTGAGGCAGGGGGCACTGAAGCTTTCTTT | CAISEAGGTEAFF
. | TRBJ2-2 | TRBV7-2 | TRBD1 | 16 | TGTGCCAGCAGCCCAGCCGGACAGGGGTTCACCGGGGAGCTGTTTTTT | CASSPAGQGFTGELFF
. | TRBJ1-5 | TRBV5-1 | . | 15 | TGCGCCAGCAGCGCGGGGACGACTAGCAATCAGCCCCAGCATTTT | CASSAGTTSNQPQHF
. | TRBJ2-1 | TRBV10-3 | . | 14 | TGTGCCATCAGTGAGTCAGAGGAACACAATGAGCAGTTCTTC | CAISESEEHNEQFF
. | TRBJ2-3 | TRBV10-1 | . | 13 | TGCGCCAGCAGTGGAGGGTGGGCAGATACGCAGTATTTT | CASSGGWADTQYF
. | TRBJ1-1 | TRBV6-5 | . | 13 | TGTGCCAGCAAGGAGGCTTTGAACACTGAAGCTTTCTTT | CASKEALNTEAFF
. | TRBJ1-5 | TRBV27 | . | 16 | TGTGCCAGCAGTCCTCCCCGGGAGGGCGGCAATCAGCCCCAGCATTTT | CASSPPREGGNQPQHF
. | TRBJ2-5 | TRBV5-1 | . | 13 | TGCGCCAGCAGCTTTGCAGGGTTGGGGACCCAGTACTTC | CASSFAGLGTQYF
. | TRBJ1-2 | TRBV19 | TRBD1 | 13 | TGTGCCAGTAGTCCTCAGGGGGCGCGGGGCTACACCTTC | CASSPQGARGYTF